This passage covers 18 T cell receptor beta chains from one sample sequenced in a study of cytomegalovirus exposure and HLA in healthy donors. With 60 Vbeta and 13 Jbeta primers, the PCR was carried out. The method was immunoSEQ multiplex PCR; TCRdb's version includes in-frame clones alone and lacks a portion of them. The sample lists some 120,000 clones; about 74% were seen once. Input material: PBMCs. All receptors come from a woman aged 45 to 65 in good health and CMV-seropositive.

This chain uses TRBV5-4 with TRBJ1-2; 9 bases agree with TRBD1. Germline trimming cut 0 bases from V and 7 bases from J; bases unmatched to any gene: 7. The CDR3 has 15 residues. Germline loops: CDR1 SGHNT, CDR2 YYREEE (reference sequence). The CDR3 bases are TGTGCCAGCAGCTTGGCGGGCACAGGGGGCTGTGGCTACACCTTC. Protein product: CASSLAGTGGCGYTF.

This clone has more than one count but fewer than ten. The chain couples TRBV7-6 to TRBJ2-5, with 9 bases fitting TRBD1. This CDR3 spans 13 amino acids. The germline gives CDR1 SGHVS, CDR2 FNYEAQ. Germline trimming cut 5 bases from V and 5 bases from J; bases unmatched to any gene: 3. Here the CDR3 reads CASSRDREETQYF. CDR3 sequence (DNA): TGTGCCAGCAGCAGGGACAGGGAGGAGACCCAGTACTTC.

This chain joins TRBV11-2 and TRBJ1-2, with 7 bases that match TRBD1. Germline values: CDR1 SGHAT, CDR2 FQNNGV. The J segment lost 0 bases and the V segment lost 1 base, leaving 11 bases of the junction unmatched. The CDR3 sequence is 18 residues long. The CDR3 sequence is CASSLVWRQGVPNYGYTF. The DNA for the CDR3 is TGTGCCAGCAGCTTAGTGTGGCGACAGGGTGTGCCTAACTATGGCTACACCTTC.

The chain couples TRBV5-6 to TRBJ2-7; tentative D call: TRBD2 (5 bases). The CDR3 is made up of 13 amino acids. Germline lookup yields CDR1 SGHDT and CDR2 YYEEEE. V was pared by 2 bases and J by 1 base, with 7 bases between. The CDR3 DNA is TGTGCCAGCAGCTTCCCGGGATCCTACGAGCAGTACTTC. The encoded protein is CASSFPGSYEQYF.

This clone was seen more than once but under ten times. V usage is TRBV6-5 and J usage is TRBJ2-7, with TRBD2 matching 7 bases. CDR1 and CDR2 from the germline V gene are MNHEY and SVGAGI. The CDR3 loop spans 15 amino acids. The V gene end was trimmed by 6 bases and the J gene end by 4 bases; junction bases not matched to a gene: 12. CDR3 coding DNA: TGTGCCAGCAGGGATCCGGGAAGCGGGGTATACGAGCAGTACTTC. This gives the protein CASRDPGSGVYEQYF.

The chain employs TRBV11-2 and TRBJ2-7; TRBD1 matches 9 bases. Per germline, CDR1 SGHAT and CDR2 FQNNGV. Unmatched junction bases numbered 8, after V lost 5 bases and J lost 6 bases. The CDR3 is 14 amino acids. The CDR3 reads CASSDTGGYSEQYF. CDR3 DNA sequence: TGTGCCAGCAGCGATACAGGGGGCTATTCCGAGCAGTACTTC.

V and J are TRBV19 and TRBJ1-5, with TRBD1 matching over 9 bases. The CDR3 runs 16 residues. Germline lookup yields CDR1 LNHDA and CDR2 SQIVND (reference sequence). Unmatched junction bases numbered 7, after V lost 5 bases and J lost 2 bases. As DNA, the CDR3 is TGTGCCAGTAGTTTCCTCCGGGACAGGGGCAATCAGCCCCAGCATTTT. This codes for CASSFLRDRGNQPQHF. Drawing the rest from reference TRBV19 and TRBJ1-5, the complete variable domain is DGGITQSPKYLFRKEGQNVTLSCEQNLNHDAMYWYRQDPGQGLRLIYYSQIVNDFQKGDIAEGYSVSREKKESFPLTVTSAQKNPTAFYLCASSFLRDRGNQPQHFGDGTRLSIL.

The gene calls are TRBV7-2 and TRBJ2-3; the match to TRBD2 covers 9 bases. The CDR3 loop spans 12 amino acids. Trimming at V came to 4 bases and at J to 14 bases, leaving 7 bases not matched to a gene. Germline V gives CDR1 SGHTA, CDR2 FQGNSA. The CDR3 DNA follows: TGTGCCAGCAGCTCGGTAGCGGGGGTCCTGTATTTT. This encodes CASSSVAGVLYF. Full variable domain (missing parts from reference TRBV7-2 and TRBJ2-3): GAGVSQSPSNKVTEKGKDVELRCDPISGHTALYWYRQSLGQGLEFLIYFQGNSAPDKSGLPSDRFSAERTGGSVSTLTIQRTQQEDSAVYLCASSSVAGVLYFGPGTRLTVL.

This rearrangement joins TRBV29-1 to TRBJ2-5, with TRBD2 as a possible D gene (6 bases). This CDR3 has 11 residues. The ends were cut back, 0 bases at V and 11 bases at J, with 10 bases in the middle. CDR1 and CDR2 from the germline V gene are SQVTM and ANQGSEA. Written as DNA, the CDR3 is TGCAGCGTTGAAGAAAGGGAGGAGCAGTACTTC. Its translation is CSVEEREEQYF.

The gene calls are TRBV30 and TRBJ2-7; TRBD1 agrees at 9 bases. CDR1 is GTSNPN, CDR2 SVGIG, per germline (reference sequence). This CDR3 region has 14 residues. V shed 0 bases and J 1 base; nucleotides not matched to a gene: 1. The CDR3 nucleotides are TGTGCCTGGAGTGTGGGACAGGGATCCTACGAGCAGTACTTC. Translation gives CAWSVGQGSYEQYF.

The chain carries TRBV6-1 and TRBJ2-7; 10 nucleotides agree with TRBD2. This CDR3 contains 14 residues. Germline loops: CDR1 MNHNS, CDR2 SASEGT. V gave up 8 bases and J gave up 3 bases; unmatched junction bases: 7. The CDR3 sequence: CASSRVAGGYEQYF. CDR3 in DNA: TGTGCCAGCTCGCGTGTAGCGGGGGGCTACGAGCAGTACTTC.

The chain carries TRBV7-9 and TRBJ1-5; no reliable D call. Trimming stripped 5 bases from V and 0 bases from J, with 8 bases between. There are 14 residues in the CDR3. From germline, CDR1 is SEHNR and CDR2 FQNEAQ (reference sequence). The CDR3 reads CASSQSYSNQPQHF. The DNA of the CDR3 is TGTGCCAGCAGCCAATCCTATAGCAATCAGCCCCAGCATTTT.

The chain carries TRBV10-3 and TRBJ2-5; D is undetermined. Germline values: CDR1 ENHRY, CDR2 SYGVKD. V gave up 0 bases and J gave up 1 base, with 12 bases separating them. The CDR3 has 16 residues. For the CDR3, the DNA is TGTGCCATCAGTGAGTCGTTCTTAGCCCGCCAAGAGACCCAGTACTTC. Amino acid sequence: CAISESFLARQETQYF.

This clone has just a few counts. The chain joins TRBV10-3 to TRBJ1-2, with TRBD1 matching 7 bases. Germline lookup yields CDR1 ENHRY and CDR2 SYGVKD. Trimming at V came to 6 bases and at J to 7 bases, leaving 11 bases not matched to a gene. This CDR3 is built from 14 residues. DNA of the CDR3: TGTGCCATCAGCACAGGGGAGCGTAGGAGTGGCTACACCTTC. Its protein is CAISTGERRSGYTF.

This chain links TRBV7-6 with TRBJ2-3, with D possibly TRBD2 on 6 matching bases. CDR1 and CDR2 (germline): SGHVS, FNYEAQ. Trimming took off 1 base at V and 1 base at J, with 9 bases between the two ends. The CDR3 is made up of 15 amino acids. CDR3 protein: CASSLGPGGTDTQYF. CDR3 in DNA: TGTGCCAGCAGCTTAGGACCGGGGGGCACAGATACGCAGTATTTT.

V usage is TRBV5-8 and J usage is TRBJ2-7, with 11 bases that match TRBD1. J gave up 2 bases and V 4 bases, and 5 bases lay outside the gene matches. The CDR3 has 15 amino acids. In germline, CDR1 is SGHTS, CDR2 YDEGEE. CDR3 sequence (DNA): TGTGCCAGCAGCAGGACGGGACAGGGGGCCTACGAGCAGTACTTC. It specifies CASSRTGQGAYEQYF.

V and J are TRBV7-9 and TRBJ2-1, with a tentative D call TRBD1 (6 bases). Germline V gene sequence: CDR1 SEHNR, CDR2 FQNEAQ (reference sequence). Trimming left V 5 bases short and J 1 base short, with 15 bases between. The length of the CDR3 is 16 residues. CDR3 in amino acids: CASSPTGTQSYNEQFF. In DNA form, the CDR3 reads TGTGCCAGCAGCCCCACCGGGACACAATCCTACAATGAGCAGTTCTTC.

The chain links TRBV25-1 to TRBJ2-5; D might be TRBD1 (6 bases). V lost 1 base and J 0 bases, leaving 15 bases between the germline ends. This CDR3 contains 17 residues. Germline values: CDR1 MGHDK, CDR2 SYGVNS. Written as DNA, the CDR3 is TGTGCCAGCAGTGAATTCGATAAGAGGGGGTACCAAGAGACCCAGTACTTC. It specifies CASSEFDKRGYQETQYF.